Below, 27 T cell receptor beta chains from the same sample are listed, as sequenced in a study of T-cell memory formation after mild COVID-19. TCRdb analysed the 5' RACE reads with MiXCR anew, one entry per CDR3 protein. The sample contains approximately 480,000 distinct CDR3 sequences, around a sixth of which appear only once. The material sequenced was PBMCs or a T cell subset sorted from them (not recorded which). These receptors all come from an adult woman who had mild COVID-19 (a few samples of this study predate the infection). Cell type and time point are not known.

The chain has TRBV7-9 and TRBJ2-7, with D unresolved. The V gene's germline CDR1 is SEHNR and CDR2 FQNEAQ (reference sequence). V was pared by 5 bases and J by 6 bases, with 14 bases between. CDR3 length: 13 amino acids. The CDR3 loop reads CASSPRWEGEQYF. CDR3 DNA sequence: TGTGCCAGCAGCCCCCGTTGGGAAGGCGAGCAGTACTTC.

The chain is built from TRBV29-1 and TRBJ1-5; a possible D gene is TRBD1 (6 bases). This CDR3 comprises 13 residues. Per germline, CDR1 SQVTM and CDR2 ANQGSEA. Trimming took off 4 bases at V and 7 bases at J, with 14 bases between the two ends. CDR3 coding DNA: TGCAGCGTTGTTTCCGGGGGCGGCCAGCCCCAGCATTTT. This encodes CSVVSGGGQPQHF. Together with reference TRBV29-1 and TRBJ1-5, the CDR3 gives the full variable domain: SAVISQKPSRDICQRGTSLTIQCQVDSQVTMMFWYRQQPGQSLTLIATANQGSEATYESGFVIDKFPISRPNLTFSTLTVSNMSPEDSSIYLCSVVSGGGQPQHFGDGTRLSIL.

This clonotype was counted a few times. The rearrangement joins TRBV19 to TRBJ2-4; 7 nucleotides align to TRBD1. This CDR3 region has 15 residues. CDR1 and CDR2 from the germline V gene are LNHDA and SQIVND (reference sequence). V lost 9 bases to trimming and J lost 8 bases; unmatched junction nucleotides: 16. CDR3 amino acids: CASGSAGTALDIQYF. In DNA, the CDR3 is TGTGCCAGCGGCTCGGCCGGGACAGCTTTAGACATTCAGTACTTC.

This clonotype was seen only a few times. The chain links TRBV12-3 or TRBV12-4 to TRBJ1-2, with TRBD1 matching over 9 bases. The CDR3 runs to 16 residues. Losses at the gene ends were 2 bases for V and 5 bases for J; bases not matched to a gene: 9. This chain's CDR3 is CASSLSYRDRVYGYTF. CDR3 nucleotides: TGTGCCAGCAGTTTATCGTACCGGGACAGGGTTTATGGCTACACCTTC.

This clonotype was detected only a few times. The gene calls are TRBV10-3 and TRBJ2-2; D perhaps matches TRBD1 (6 bases). The length of the CDR3 is 19 residues. CDR1 ENHRY and CDR2 SYGVKD come from the germline V gene. Trimming removed 3 bases from V and 0 bases from J, with 20 bases in between. CDR3 sequence: CAISERRLGAGPNTGELFF. In DNA form, the CDR3 reads TGTGCCATCAGTGAACGCCGCTTGGGGGCTGGCCCGAACACCGGGGAGCTGTTTTTT.

The chain employs TRBV9 and TRBJ1-2; 7 nucleotides match TRBD1. With 3 bases clipped from V and 3 bases from J, the junction kept 8 bases outside the gene matches. CDR3 size: 15 residues. CDR1 is SGDLS, CDR2 YYNGEE, per germline. As DNA, the CDR3 is TGTGCCAGCAGCGAGACAGGGTCGATAGACTATGGCTACACCTTC. This codes for CASSETGSIDYGYTF. The whole variable domain, remainder taken from reference TRBV9 and TRBJ1-2, is DSGVTQTPKHLITATGQRVTLRCSPRSGDLSVYWYQQSLDQGLQFLIQYYNGEERAKGNILERFSAQQFPDLHSELNLSSLELGDSALYFCASSETGSIDYGYTFGSGTRLTVV.

The rearrangement links TRBV7-8 to TRBJ2-3; the D is unclear. In germline, CDR1 is SGHVS, CDR2 FQNEAQ. Trimming cost V 1 base and J 6 bases, with 8 bases left between them. The CDR3 runs to 13 residues. The CDR3 sequence is CASSLEVKDTQYF. CDR3 nucleotide sequence: TGTGCCAGCAGCTTAGAGGTTAAGGATACGCAGTATTTT.

This clonotype was picked up a small number of times. DNA for the CDR3: TGCAGTGCTAGAGATGGCCAGAACTATGGCTACACCTTC. Its translation: CSARDGQNYGYTF. V gene TRBV20-1 combines with J gene TRBJ1-2, with no clear D. V was shortened by 0 bases and J by 2 bases, with 7 bases between the two germline ends. Germline values: CDR1 DFQATT, CDR2 SNEGSKA (reference sequence). The CDR3 runs 13 residues.

The rearrangement uses TRBV5-6 and TRBJ2-1, with TRBD2 matching over 12 bases. The length of the CDR3 is 19 residues. The V gene end was trimmed by 4 bases and the J gene end by 2 bases; junction bases not matched to a gene: 13. Per germline, CDR1 SGHDT and CDR2 YYEEEE. The CDR3 nucleotides read TGTGCCAGCAGCGCAACCCTCCGACTAGCGGGGGTCCCCTACAATGAGCAGTTCTTC. Protein product: CASSATLRLAGVPYNEQFF. The variable domain in full, completed from reference TRBV5-6 and TRBJ2-1, reads DAGVTQSPTHLIKTRGQQVTLRCSPKSGHDTVSWYQQALGQGPQFIFQYYEEEERQRGNFPDRFSGHQFPNYSSELNVNALLLGDSALYLCASSATLRLAGVPYNEQFFGPGTRLTVL.

This clonotype turned up a few times. The chain recombines TRBV7-9 with TRBJ2-1; 7 nucleotides agree with TRBD2. The CDR3 loop spans 16 amino acids. J gave up 3 bases and V 5 bases, and 10 bases lay outside the gene matches. Germline values: CDR1 SEHNR, CDR2 FQNEAQ (reference sequence). CDR3: CASSPRGVAGYNEQFF. CDR3 sequence (DNA): TGTGCCAGCAGCCCGCGAGGGGTAGCGGGCTACAATGAGCAGTTCTTC.

The V and J genes are TRBV30 and TRBJ2-1; no clear D. In germline, CDR1 is GTSNPN, CDR2 SVGIG (reference sequence). The CDR3 loop spans 10 amino acids. V lost 0 bases and J lost 10, with 4 bases in between. CDR3 residues: CAWSVGEQFF. CDR3 DNA: TGTGCCTGGAGTGTTGGGGAGCAGTTCTTC.

This clonotype was found a few times. The V gene is TRBV21-1, the J gene TRBJ1-4; the table names TRBD1, a call not compared with the DNA. TRBV21-1 is designated a pseudogene. The CDR3 consists of 19 residues. The CDR3 sequence is CASSTPRGEYLATNEKLFF. In DNA form, the CDR3 reads TGTGCCAGCAGCACCCCGAGGGGGGAATACCTTGCAACTAATGAAAAACTGTTTTTT.

This clonotype was seen more than once but under ten times. This chain links TRBV5-1 with TRBJ2-7; TRBD1 aligns across 10 bases. The CDR3 extends over 14 amino acids. The germline CDR1 and CDR2 sequences are SGHRS and YFSETQ. The V gene end was trimmed by 0 bases and the J gene end by 7 bases; junction bases not matched to a gene: 4. In DNA, the CDR3 is TGCGCCAGCAGCTTGGGGGACAGGGGAGATGAGCAGTACTTC. This gives the protein CASSLGDRGDEQYF.

The rearrangement joins TRBV12-3 or TRBV12-4 to TRBJ1-5; D is perhaps TRBD1 (6 bases). V lost 6 bases, J lost 5 bases, and 29 bases lay in between. The CDR3 is 19 residues long. The CDR3 sequence is CASSPLAGGPHHPYQPQHF. CDR3 DNA sequence: TGTGCCAGCAGCCCTCTGGCCGGGGGCCCCCACCACCCATATCAGCCCCAGCATTTT.

This chain links TRBV7-2 with TRBJ1-2; D possibly corresponds to TRBD1 (6 bases). This CDR3 is 15 amino acids long. Per germline, CDR1 SGHTA and CDR2 FQGNSA. The V end lost 7 bases, the J end lost 8 bases, and 23 bases lay between the germline ends. The CDR3 loop reads CASTFSRGRGGGYTF. As DNA, the CDR3 is TGTGCCAGCACCTTCTCCCGTGGCAGGGGCGGAGGCTACACCTTC.

This rearrangement joins TRBV5-1 to TRBJ1-1; D is uncertain. The CDR3 is 15 residues long. Looked up from germline, CDR1 is SGHRS and CDR2 is YFSETQ. Trimming took 4 bases from V and 1 from J, leaving 14 bases between them. DNA for the CDR3: TGCGCCAGCAGCCCCAAATGGGAAGGGAACACTGAAGCTTTCTTT. It translates to CASSPKWEGNTEAFF.

The chain is built from TRBV4-3 and TRBJ2-3; D is perhaps TRBD2 (5 bases). The CDR3 runs to 19 residues. V was cut by 1 base and J by 3 bases, with 23 bases left in between. Per germline, CDR1 LGHNA and CDR2 YSLEER. The CDR3, as DNA: TGCGCCAGCAGCCAAGGAGGGAGCTTCGGGATTGAGGCTACAGATACGCAGTATTTT. It specifies CASSQGGSFGIEATDTQYF.

The rearrangement uses TRBV5-1 and TRBJ1-2, with D tentatively TRBD1 (6 bases). In germline, CDR1 is SGHRS, CDR2 YFSETQ. There are 15 residues in the CDR3. Trimming stripped 4 bases from V and 7 bases from J, with 20 bases between. The CDR3 loop reads CASSARGDSTGGYTF. The CDR3 nucleotides are TGCGCCAGCAGCGCCAGGGGTGACAGTACGGGTGGCTACACCTTC.

This clonotype was observed a handful of times. The V call is TRBV20-1, the J call TRBJ1-3; D call uncertain. With 3 bases removed from V and 5 bases from J, the gap between germline ends came to 14 bases. Germline CDR1 is DFQATT and CDR2 is SNEGSKA (reference sequence). The CDR3 contains 14 residues. CDR3 protein: CSASSGSRRNTIYF. DNA for the CDR3: TGCAGTGCTAGCAGCGGCAGCAGGAGAAACACCATATATTTT.

CDR3 region: CASGFTRDRDRSGANVLTF. The CDR3, as DNA: TGTGCTAGTGGTTTCACCCGGGACAGGGACCGCTCTGGGGCCAACGTCCTGACTTTC. The J gene is TRBJ2-6, the V gene TRBV12-5, with 9 bases that match TRBD1. CDR1 and CDR2 (germline): LGHNT, FRNRAP. The CDR3 runs 19 residues. With V trimmed by 3 bases and J by 0 bases, 9 bases remained unmatched.

This chain links TRBV27 with TRBJ1-1; TRBD1 is a possible D gene (5 bases). CDR3 length equals 12 residues. Trimming pared 3 bases from V and 10 bases from J, leaving 12 bases between. The V gene's germline CDR1 is MNHEY and CDR2 SMNVEV (reference sequence). Here the CDR3 reads CASSFPLGVAFF. The CDR3 nucleotides read TGTGCCAGCAGTTTCCCGCTGGGGGTAGCTTTCTTT.

The chain has TRBV3-1 and TRBJ2-1; D possibly corresponds to TRBD1 (6 bases). Germline V gene lookup returns CDR1 LGHDT and CDR2 YNNKEL (reference sequence). V was shortened by 0 bases and J by 6 bases, with 12 bases between the two germline ends. The CDR3 sequence is 15 residues long. The CDR3 is CASSQDGGKGNEQFF. Written as DNA, the CDR3 is TGTGCCAGCAGCCAAGATGGGGGCAAGGGCAATGAGCAGTTCTTC.

With regard to this clonotype: A read error may produce the germline difference seen at one junction end. The CDR3 sequence is CASRRLGTGSYGQYF. The CDR3 nucleotides read TGCGCCAGCAGGCGTCTCGGGACAGGATCCTACGGGCAGTACTTC. This chain uses TRBV5-1 with TRBJ2-7; 8 bases map to TRBD1. Per germline, CDR1 SGHRS and CDR2 YFSETQ. CDR3 length: 15 residues.

The chain is built from TRBV7-2 and TRBJ2-3, with 8 bases identical to TRBD2. CDR3 length: 16 amino acids. The J segment lost 4 bases and the V segment lost 5 bases, leaving 11 bases of the junction unmatched. CDR1 SGHTA and CDR2 FQGNSA come from the germline V gene. In nucleotides, the CDR3 is TGTGCCAGCAGCCTAGGGGCAGCGGGGGCCGCAGATACGCAGTATTTT. It is translated as CASSLGAAGAADTQYF.

The gene calls are TRBV24-1 and TRBJ2-7; TRBD1 matches at 8 bases. The CDR3 contains 14 residues. The V gene's germline CDR1 is KGHDR and CDR2 SFDVKD. The ends lost 10 bases at V and 4 bases at J; junction bases unmatched: 11. CDR3 region: CATMMRDRFYEQYF. For the CDR3, the DNA is TGTGCCACGATGATGCGGGACAGGTTTTACGAGCAGTACTTC.

The chain combines TRBV18 with TRBJ1-1; D gene ambiguous. CDR1 is KGHSH and CDR2 is LQKENI in the germline V gene. This CDR3 is built from 13 residues. With 10 bases removed from V and 1 base from J, the gap between germline ends came to 13 bases. The CDR3 protein is CATQSKGNTEAFF. The CDR3 bases are TGTGCCACTCAATCCAAGGGGAACACTGAAGCTTTCTTT.

The rearrangement joins TRBV20-1 to TRBJ1-2; D possibly corresponds to TRBD1 (5 bases). The V gene's germline CDR1 is DFQATT and CDR2 SNEGSKA (reference sequence). The CDR3 is 15 residues long. V lost 6 bases and J 2 bases, leaving 19 bases between the germline ends. CDR3 protein: CSATGLENENYGYTF. CDR3 nucleotides: TGCAGTGCCACAGGCCTCGAAAATGAAAACTATGGCTACACCTTC.